These 25 T cell receptor beta chains came from one sample sequenced in a study of identical twins. MiXCR, run by TCRdb on the 5' RACE reads, gives a single entry per CDR3 protein. The data hold about 240,000 distinct CDR3 sequences, with 10% observed a single time. The sample comprised memory T cells sorted from blood. These TCRs come from a man aged 50 to 59 in good health.

This rearrangement joins TRBV27 to TRBJ2-3, with 7 bases matching TRBD1. This CDR3 contains 15 residues. Germline CDR1 and CDR2: MNHEY and SMNVEV (reference sequence). After removal of 6 bases from V and 0 bases from J, the junction contained 6 bases not matched to a gene. The CDR3 DNA reads as TGTGCCAGCAGAACAGGGGTTGTGAGCACAGATACGCAGTATTTT. Translating it yields CASRTGVVSTDTQYF.

Many counts were recorded for this clonotype. The chain recombines TRBV7-8 with TRBJ2-1, with TRBD2 identical over 8 bases. V shed 2 bases, J shed 6 bases, and the junction held 12 bases outside the gene matches. CDR3 length: 17 residues. Germline V gives CDR1 SGHVS, CDR2 FQNEAQ. The CDR3 DNA reads TGTGCCAGCAGCTTAAGGGCTGCGAGCGGGGGCCCCAATGAGCAGTTCTTC. Protein sequence: CASSLRAASGGPNEQFF. The whole variable domain, filled in from reference TRBV7-8 and TRBJ2-1, reads GAGVSQSPRYKVAKRGQDVALRCDPISGHVSLFWYQQALGQGPEFLTYFQNEAQLDKSGLPSDRFFAERPEGSVSTLKIQRTQQEDSAVYLCASSLRAASGGPNEQFFGPGTRLTVL.

This clonotype was detected only a few times. The CDR3 sequence: CASSLIPPLGMNEQFF. The CDR3 DNA is TGTGCCAGCAGCTTAATTCCGCCGTTAGGGATGAATGAGCAGTTCTTC. J is TRBJ2-1 and V is TRBV7-6; D not resolved. The CDR3 totals 16 residues. V dropped 2 bases and J dropped 7 bases, with 18 bases sitting between them. CDR1 and CDR2 (germline): SGHVS, FNYEAQ.

The chain carries TRBV7-3 and TRBJ1-1, with D unresolved. There are 12 residues in the CDR3. Germline CDR1 SGHTA, CDR2 FQGTGA. Trimming took 5 bases from V and 11 from J, leaving 15 bases between them. The CDR3 loop is CASSLDGRTAFF. DNA for the CDR3: TGTGCCAGCAGCCTGGACGGACGGACTGCTTTCTTT. Variable domain in full (rest from reference TRBV7-3 and TRBJ1-1): GAGVSQTPSNKVTEKGKYVELRCDPISGHTALYWYRQSLGQGPEFLIYFQGTGAADDSGLPNDRFFAVRPEGSVSTLKIQRTERGDSAVYLCASSLDGRTAFFGQGTRLTVV.

This clonotype was observed at least ten times. CDR3 sequence (DNA): TGTGCCAGCAGCTTGGAAAGCCTAGGACAGTTTTCGAACGAGCAGTACTTC. Amino acid sequence: CASSLESLGQFSNEQYF. The chain joins TRBV5-6 to TRBJ2-7; maybe TRBD1 (6 bases). V was cut by 0 bases and J by 5 bases, with 21 bases left in between. Germline assignment: CDR1 SGHDT and CDR2 YYEEEE. CDR3 size: 17 residues.

A word on this clonotype: A much larger clone differs from this one at a single base, so this may be a read error. This sequence joins TRBV9 and TRBJ2-2, with TRBD1 identical over 7 bases. In germline, CDR1 is SGDLS, CDR2 YYNGEE. The CDR3 sequence is 15 residues long. J was trimmed by 7 bases and V by 1 base; bases with no gene match: 7. The CDR3 DNA follows: TGTGCCAGCAGCGTACGACAGGGAAGCAGCGGGGAGCTGTTTTTT. Encoded protein: CASSVRQGSSGELFF.

This clonotype was recorded a few times. V gene TRBV5-6 combines with J gene TRBJ2-2; 7 nucleotides line up with TRBD1. The CDR3 sequence is 16 residues long. CDR1 and CDR2 (germline): SGHDT, YYEEEE. V was clipped by 4 bases and J by 5 bases; unmatched bases: 11. The CDR3 sequence is CASSGNDRVYTGELFF. DNA of the CDR3: TGTGCCAGCAGCGGTAATGACAGGGTATATACCGGGGAGCTGTTTTTT.

This clonotype has at least ten counts. V and J are TRBV14 and TRBJ2-5, with no clear D. V was pared by 5 bases and J by 2 bases, with 12 bases between. Looked up from germline, CDR1 is SGHDN and CDR2 is FVKESK. This CDR3 is 14 amino acids long. CDR3 coding DNA: TGTGCCAGCAGCTCGCTACCCGCTCAAGAGACCCAGTACTTC. Amino acids: CASSSLPAQETQYF.

There are many counts of this clonotype. V and J are TRBV28 and TRBJ2-3; D ambiguous. V was shortened by 8 bases and J by 1 base, with 22 bases between the two germline ends. Looked up from germline, CDR1 is MDHEN and CDR2 is SYDVKM. The length of the CDR3 is 17 residues. CDR3 DNA: TGTGCCAGCCGCCGGCGGCGGTTGGTTATTGGCACAGATACGCAGTATTTT. Its protein product is CASRRRRLVIGTDTQYF.

This clonotype has at least ten counts. The chain couples TRBV5-1 to TRBJ1-5, with D possibly being TRBD1 (6 bases). Germline lookup yields CDR1 SGHRS and CDR2 YFSETQ. The germline V and J ends were trimmed by 2 bases and 3 bases, with 12 bases remaining between them. The CDR3 sequence is 15 residues long. The CDR3, as DNA: TGCGCCAGCAGCTTAAACGGACAGTACAATCAGCCCCAGCATTTT. Residues: CASSLNGQYNQPQHF.

This clonotype was counted between two and nine times. The chain recombines TRBV6-2 or TRBV6-3 with TRBJ2-7; the match to TRBD1 covers 9 bases. Per germline, CDR1 MNHEY and CDR2 SVGEGT. The V gene end was trimmed by 3 bases and the J gene end by 2 bases; junction bases not matched to a gene: 8. The CDR3 runs 16 residues. CDR3 coding DNA: TGTGCCAGCAGTTATGGGACAGGGAAACCTACCTACGAGCAGTACTTC. This codes for CASSYGTGKPTYEQYF.

This clonotype occurred a few times. V is TRBV7-2 and J is TRBJ1-3; D perhaps matches TRBD1 (5 bases). Germline V gives CDR1 SGHTA, CDR2 FQGNSA. The ends were cut back, 6 bases at V and 0 bases at J, with 9 bases in the middle. This CDR3 is 14 amino acids long. For the CDR3, the DNA is TGTGCCAGCAGTATAGGGGCCTCTGGAAACACCATATATTTT. Translated, it gives CASSIGASGNTIYF.

This clonotype was counted many times. This chain joins TRBV12-3 or TRBV12-4 and TRBJ2-7; D may be TRBD2 (6 bases). Trimming cost V 6 bases and J 0 bases, with 9 bases left between them. The CDR3 sequence is 13 residues long. CDR3 DNA: TGTGCCAGCAGCCTGGACTACTCCTACGAGCAGTACTTC. Translated: CASSLDYSYEQYF.

This chain links TRBV12-3 or TRBV12-4 with TRBJ2-3, with a weak D call TRBD1 (6 bases). Trimming stripped 5 bases from V and 5 bases from J, with 23 bases between. The CDR3 contains 17 residues. In DNA, the CDR3 is TGTGCCAGCAGTCCCCGAACAGGGTTTTGGGCACGAGATACGCAGTATTTT. This sequence encodes CASSPRTGFWARDTQYF.

This clonotype has ten or more counts. V and J are TRBV4-3 and TRBJ1-1, with 8 bases fitting TRBD1. V lost 3 bases to trimming and J lost 3 bases; unmatched junction nucleotides: 3. The CDR3 totals 14 residues. Per germline, CDR1 LGHNA and CDR2 YSLEER. For the CDR3, the DNA is TGCGCCAGCAGCCACGGGACAGGATACACTGAAGCTTTCTTT. Protein product: CASSHGTGYTEAFF.

There are a few counts of this clonotype. This sequence joins TRBV6-6 and TRBJ1-5, with D hard to call. CDR1 and CDR2 from the germline V gene are MNHNY and SVGAGI (reference sequence). The V end lost 2 bases, the J end lost 5 bases, and 1 base lay between the germline ends. The CDR3 contains 11 residues. The CDR3 DNA reads as TGTGCCAGCAGTTACGATCAGCCCCAGCATTTT. It is translated as CASSYDQPQHF.

The chain joins TRBV10-3 to TRBJ2-3, with 8 positions matching TRBD2. Germline V lookup: CDR1 ENHRY, CDR2 SYGVKD. J gave up 3 bases and V 2 bases, and 4 bases lay outside the gene matches. This CDR3 has 15 amino acids. In nucleotides, the CDR3 is TGTGCCATCAGTGAGGTTAGCGGGGTTACAGATACGCAGTATTTT. Protein: CAISEVSGVTDTQYF.

The V and J genes are TRBV11-1 and TRBJ2-5; D possibly matches TRBD1 or TRBD2 (6 bases each). This CDR3 comprises 15 residues. CDR1 is SGHAT, CDR2 FQDESV, per germline (reference sequence). V lost 2 bases to trimming and J lost 2 bases, with 12 bases between them. In DNA, the CDR3 is TGTGCCAGCAGCTTATTATGGGGGGCGCAAGAGACCCAGTACTTC. Translated, it gives CASSLLWGAQETQYF.

Ten or more counts support this clonotype. This CDR3 reads CASSLQGAGYNEQFF. The DNA of the CDR3 is TGTGCCAGCAGCCTACAGGGGGCAGGCTACAATGAGCAGTTCTTC. The chain joins TRBV9 to TRBJ2-1; 9 nucleotides align to TRBD1. Germline trimming cut 4 bases from V and 3 bases from J; bases unmatched to any gene: 5. Germline CDR1 SGDLS, CDR2 YYNGEE. This CDR3 has 15 residues.

This clonotype was recorded a few times. V and J are TRBV27 and TRBJ2-6; TRBD1 aligns across 9 bases. Germline CDR1 MNHEY, CDR2 SMNVEV (reference sequence). The trim removed 6 bases at V and 3 bases at J, leaving 6 bases unmatched. The CDR3 contains 16 residues. CDR3 DNA sequence: TGTGCCAGCAGCCTACAGGGGGCGCTTGGGGCCAACGTCCTGACTTTC. Its protein product is CASSLQGALGANVLTF.

The table lists this clonotype with a few counts. V gene TRBV6-1 combines with J gene TRBJ1-1; D possibly corresponds to TRBD1 (5 bases). CDR1 and CDR2 (germline): MNHNS, SASEGT. Trimming took 6 bases from V and 4 from J, leaving 18 bases between them. The CDR3 has 15 amino acids. In nucleotides, the CDR3 is TGTGCCAGCAGCCCCTCGTGGGGGGAAGGCACTGAAGCTTTCTTT. Translating gives CASSPSWGEGTEAFF.

The V and J genes are TRBV21-1 and TRBJ2-2. TRBV21-1 is noted as a pseudogene. The CDR3 has 17 residues. CDR3 region: CASSKGGQRSNTGELFF. CDR3 DNA: TGTGCCAGCAGCAAAGGAGGTCAGAGATCGAACACCGGGGAGCTGTTTTTT.

This clonotype came up many times. The chain has TRBV20-1 and TRBJ2-7, with TRBD1 matching 8 bases. V trimming: 5 bases; J trimming: 1 base; junction bases outside the gene matches: 7. The CDR3 extends over 14 amino acids. Germline V gene data show CDR1 as DFQATT and CDR2 as SNEGSKA (reference sequence). Here the CDR3 reads CSALGTGSSYEQYF. Written as DNA, the CDR3 is TGCAGTGCTCTAGGGACAGGCTCTTCCTACGAGCAGTACTTC.

This clonotype was counted between two and nine times. The genes are TRBV7-2 and TRBJ2-7; D is perhaps TRBD1 or TRBD2 (5 bases each). Between the trimmed V and J ends, which lost 5 bases and 5 bases, there was a span of 13 bases. Germline V gives CDR1 SGHTA, CDR2 FQGNSA. The length of the CDR3 is 13 residues. CDR3 DNA: TGTGCCAGCAGCAGGGGACCCGACCACGAGCAGTACTTC. It encodes CASSRGPDHEQYF.

This clonotype was seen a handful of times. The genes are TRBV6-5 and TRBJ1-4; D perhaps matches TRBD1 (5 bases). Germline values: CDR1 MNHEY, CDR2 SVGAGI. CDR3 length equals 15 residues. With 0 bases removed from V and 4 bases from J, the gap between germline ends came to 9 bases. CDR3 coding DNA: TGTGCCAGCAGTTACTCGGGGCGAATTAATGAAAAACTGTTTTTT. This sequence encodes CASSYSGRINEKLFF.